The next 29 T cell receptor beta chains were all read from a single sample in a study of blood T cell repertoires in COVID-19. Clones were read by immunoSEQ multiplex PCR, and TCRdb kept only the in-frame ones, dropping some. Of around 100,000 clones in the sample, around 86% were seen once. Sequences were obtained from peripheral blood. The receptor set was obtained from a middle-aged man with acute or convalescent COVID-19.

The chain is built from TRBV11-2 and TRBJ2-6, with 9 bases matching TRBD2. Germline V lookup: CDR1 SGHAT, CDR2 FQNNGV. Trimming cost V 5 bases and J 0 bases; bases outside gene matches: 11. This CDR3 is built from 19 residues. CDR3 residues: CASSRGWASGVSGANVLTF. In nucleotides, the CDR3 is TGTGCCAGCAGCAGGGGGTGGGCTAGCGGGGTCTCTGGGGCCAACGTCCTGACTTTC.

V usage is TRBV6-2 or TRBV6-3 and J usage is TRBJ1-5; 7 bases are a match to TRBD1. Unmatched junction bases numbered 21, after V lost 6 bases and J lost 4 bases. CDR3 length: 19 residues. The germline CDR1 and CDR2 sequences are MNHEY and SVGEGT. CDR3 bases: TGTGCCAGCAGCCGCCTAACGACAGGGTTAGATCCCGCGAATCAGCCCCAGCATTTT. Residues: CASSRLTTGLDPANQPQHF.

The rearrangement joins TRBV18 to TRBJ1-6, with D tentatively TRBD1 (5 bases). CDR1 and CDR2 from the germline V gene are KGHSH and LQKENI. This CDR3 region has 13 residues. V was cut by 2 bases and J by 9 bases, with 8 bases left in between. The chain's CDR3 is CASSPETASPLHF. CDR3 nucleotide sequence: TGTGCCAGCTCACCAGAGACAGCTTCACCCCTCCACTTT.

The V and J genes are TRBV2 and TRBJ2-1, with unresolved D. The V gene's germline CDR1 is SNHLY and CDR2 FYNNEI. The length of the CDR3 is 11 residues. Trimming stripped 4 bases from V and 12 bases from J, with 10 bases between. CDR3 in amino acids: CASSVVSGQFF. Here the CDR3 DNA reads TGTGCCAGCAGTGTTGTATCGGGGCAGTTCTTC.

The chain employs TRBV14 and TRBJ2-7, with D possibly being TRBD1 (6 bases). Germline loops: CDR1 SGHDN, CDR2 FVKESK. V lost 4 bases and J lost 1, with 20 bases in between. This CDR3 is built from 17 residues. CDR3 sequence reads: CASSPRRMMGASYEQYF. The CDR3 DNA reads TGTGCCAGCAGCCCCCGAAGAATGATGGGGGCGTCCTACGAGCAGTACTTC.

This clone appeared a few times. The chain uses TRBV7-8 and TRBJ1-2, with D tentatively TRBD1 (6 bases). CDR1 SGHVS and CDR2 FQNEAQ come from the germline V gene. This CDR3 comprises 15 residues. V was cut by 2 bases and J by 8 bases, with 18 bases left in between. The CDR3 here is CASSLTLDSPMGYTF. The CDR3 DNA reads as TGTGCCAGCAGCTTAACCTTGGACAGCCCTATGGGCTACACCTTC.

The chain carries TRBV30 and TRBJ2-7; TRBD2 matches at 11 bases. Germline trimming cut 0 bases from V and 6 bases from J; bases unmatched to any gene: 16. The CDR3 totals 18 residues. Germline lookup yields CDR1 GTSNPN and CDR2 SVGIG (reference sequence). The CDR3 region has the DNA TGTGCCTGGAGTGTTTATAGCGGGAGGGCCAGAACCCACGCCGAGCAGTACTTC. Its protein is CAWSVYSGRARTHAEQYF.

The J gene is TRBJ2-7, the V gene TRBV6-6; D may be TRBD2 (5 bases). Germline CDR1 is MNHNY and CDR2 is SVGAGI (reference sequence). The germline V and J ends were trimmed by 6 bases and 6 bases, with 21 bases remaining between them. There are 15 residues in the CDR3. This chain's CDR3 is CASRLTGLSAGEQYF. In nucleotides, the CDR3 is TGTGCCAGCAGACTCACGGGCCTCTCGGCGGGCGAGCAGTACTTC.

This clone appeared a single time. The V and J genes are TRBV3-1 (or the pseudogene TRBV3-2) and TRBJ2-7; tentatively, D is TRBD2 (6 bases). CDR1 LGHDT and CDR2 YNNKEL come from the germline V gene (reference sequence). Trimming took off 0 bases at V and 0 bases at J, with 12 bases between the two ends. The CDR3 totals 16 residues. Here the CDR3 reads CASSQDPRGSSYEQYF. The DNA of the CDR3 is TGTGCCAGCAGCCAAGATCCACGGGGGAGCTCCTACGAGCAGTACTTC.

This clone appeared a single time. J is TRBJ1-2 and V is TRBV12-3 or TRBV12-4; 7 bases match TRBD1. This CDR3 comprises 12 residues. The V segment lost 6 bases and the J segment 12 bases; nucleotides outside the gene matches: 10. CDR3 DNA sequence: TGTGCCAGCAGCCCCCCAGGGGGGAGTAACACCTTC. Translated, it gives CASSPPGGSNTF.

A single count supports this clone. The chain joins TRBV19 to TRBJ2-2; 9 bases line up with TRBD2. J was trimmed by 7 bases and V by 5 bases; bases with no gene match: 8. Germline assignment: CDR1 LNHDA and CDR2 SQIVND (reference sequence). The CDR3 contains 15 residues. CDR3 DNA: TGTGCCAGTAGTCCTGCTAGCGGGGTGGGCGGGGAGCTGTTTTTT. Residues: CASSPASGVGGELFF.

The chain combines TRBV19 with TRBJ2-1; tentatively, D is TRBD1 (5 bases). V was trimmed by 3 bases and J by 8 bases, leaving 14 bases between them. CDR1 LNHDA and CDR2 SQIVND come from the germline V gene (reference sequence). The CDR3 runs 14 residues. The CDR3 DNA is TGTGCCAGTAGTATGGGGCCTCCCGGGTATGAGCAGTTCTTC. Amino acid sequence: CASSMGPPGYEQFF.

Remarks on this clone: Additional DNA sequences in this sample encode the identical CDR3. This sequence joins TRBV19 and TRBJ1-5, with TRBD1 identical over 9 bases. J lost 2 bases, V lost 4 bases, and 3 bases had no gene match. This CDR3 comprises 15 residues. Per germline, CDR1 LNHDA and CDR2 SQIVND (reference sequence). The CDR3 here is CASSTRTGGNQPQHF. The CDR3 DNA reads as TGTGCCAGTAGTACCAGGACAGGGGGCAATCAGCCCCAGCATTTT.

This chain links TRBV6-2 or TRBV6-3 with TRBJ1-2; 7 bases are a match to TRBD1. This CDR3 contains 17 residues. The ends lost 3 bases at V and 12 bases at J; junction bases unmatched: 22. Germline V lookup: CDR1 MNHEY, CDR2 SVGEGT. The CDR3, as DNA: TGTGCCAGCAGTTATAACCCGGGACAGCCTTTGTTCGGGGTGCACACCTTC. Protein: CASSYNPGQPLFGVHTF.

Here the CDR3 DNA reads TGTGCCAGCAGGGTGGGGACAGGCAACACTGAAGCTTTCTTT. This sequence encodes CASRVGTGNTEAFF. The rearrangement uses TRBV6-5 and TRBJ1-1, with 8 bases lining up with TRBD1. The CDR3 is 14 amino acids. Germline V gene sequence: CDR1 MNHEY, CDR2 SVGAGI. V was pared by 6 bases and J by 2 bases, with 5 bases of the junction left unmatched.

This chain links TRBV12-5 with TRBJ1-3; D possibly corresponds to TRBD1 (5 bases). There are 15 residues in the CDR3. V lost 1 base and J lost 5, with 12 bases in between. The germline V gene has CDR1 LGHNT and CDR2 FRNRAP. The CDR3 loop reads CASGLGQLTRNTIYF. CDR3 DNA sequence: TGTGCTAGTGGTTTGGGACAGTTAACGAGAAACACCATATATTTT.

V is TRBV6-6 and J is TRBJ2-7, with 9 bases identical to TRBD1. Germline CDR1 reads MNHNY; CDR2 reads SVGAGI (reference sequence). V lost 6 bases and J lost 1; bases outside the gene matches: 10. This CDR3 comprises 16 residues. This CDR3 is CASRTPTGGLSYEQYF. For the CDR3, the DNA is TGTGCCAGCAGGACACCTACAGGGGGCCTTTCCTACGAGCAGTACTTC.

The genes are TRBV5-1 and TRBJ1-2; TRBD1 might be the D (6 bases). The V end was cut by 4 bases, the J end by 8 bases, with 12 bases between. Germline CDR1 reads SGHRS; CDR2 reads YFSETQ. This CDR3 is built from 12 residues. DNA of the CDR3: TGCGCCAGCAGCACCGGACAGTGGGGCTACACCTTC. This encodes CASSTGQWGYTF.

CDR3 residues: CASSLIASSYNEQFF. The CDR3, as DNA: TGTGCCAGCAGCTTAATCGCCAGCTCCTACAATGAGCAGTTCTTC. The rearrangement links TRBV7-3 to TRBJ2-1, with unresolved D. The V end lost 1 base, the J end lost 0 bases, and 7 bases lay between the germline ends. Per the germline V gene, CDR1 is SGHTA and CDR2 is FQGTGA. The CDR3 consists of 15 residues.

J is TRBJ2-5 and V is TRBV19; 12 bases agree with TRBD2. CDR3 size: 15 residues. The junction had 3 bases not matched to a gene; V was cut back by 6 bases and J by 1 base. In germline, CDR1 is LNHDA, CDR2 SQIVND (reference sequence). This chain's CDR3 is CASSRTSGTQETQYF. The CDR3, as DNA: TGTGCCAGTAGCCGGACTAGCGGGACCCAAGAGACCCAGTACTTC. Filled out from reference TRBV19 and TRBJ2-5, the complete variable domain reads DGGITQSPKYLFRKEGQNVTLSCEQNLNHDAMYWYRQDPGQGLRLIYYSQIVNDFQKGDIAEGYSVSREKKESFPLTVTSAQKNPTAFYLCASSRTSGTQETQYFGPGTRLLVL.

The V gene is TRBV14, the J gene TRBJ2-1; TRBD1 matches 7 bases. Germline V gene lookup returns CDR1 SGHDN and CDR2 FVKESK. There are 14 residues in the CDR3. Losses at the gene ends were 0 bases for V and 7 bases for J; bases not matched to a gene: 3. CDR3 sequence: CASSQEQGWNEQFF. DNA for the CDR3: TGTGCCAGCAGCCAAGAACAGGGGTGGAATGAGCAGTTCTTC.

This clone was picked up one time. V and J are TRBV15 and TRBJ1-5; D is unclear. Germline loops: CDR1 LNHNV, CDR2 YYDKDF (reference sequence). The V end lost 0 bases, the J end lost 7 bases, and 7 bases lay between the germline ends. The CDR3 runs 13 residues. The CDR3 loop reads CATSRDGPQPQHF. The CDR3 nucleotides read TGTGCCACCAGCAGAGATGGCCCCCAGCCCCAGCATTTT.

The CDR3 sequence: CAWSVRGNEQFF. The CDR3 region has the DNA TGTGCCTGGAGTGTACGGGGCAATGAGCAGTTCTTC. The gene calls are TRBV30 and TRBJ2-1; D perhaps matches TRBD2 (5 bases). The CDR3 is 12 residues long. From germline, CDR1 is GTSNPN and CDR2 SVGIG (reference sequence). Trimming took off 0 bases at V and 6 bases at J, with 6 bases between the two ends.

The CDR3 DNA sequence: TGTGCCAGCAGCAAGACCGGACAGGTCCGGCTAGGGAATCAGCCCCAGCATTTT. As protein: CASSKTGQVRLGNQPQHF. The gene calls are TRBV6-2 or TRBV6-3 and TRBJ1-5; 7 bases are a match to TRBD1. With V trimmed by 6 bases and J by 4 bases, 18 bases remained unmatched. CDR3 length equals 18 residues. In germline, CDR1 is MNHEY, CDR2 SVGEGT.

The chain couples TRBV6-1 to TRBJ2-7; 9 bases are a match to TRBD1. The CDR3 is 14 amino acids. Trimming at V came to 6 bases and at J to 6 bases, leaving 9 bases not matched to a gene. The germline gives CDR1 MNHNS, CDR2 SASEGT. The CDR3 sequence: CASRSGQGNAEQYF. CDR3 DNA: TGTGCCAGCAGGTCAGGACAGGGGAACGCCGAGCAGTACTTC.

The chain uses TRBV7-9 and TRBJ1-2, with D uncertain. V lost 1 base and J lost 5, with 11 bases in between. In germline, CDR1 is SEHNR, CDR2 FQNEAQ (reference sequence). The CDR3 is 14 amino acids. The CDR3 coding sequence is TGTGCCAGCAGCTTAGGAGGAGAGATTTATGGCTACACCTTC. It yields the protein CASSLGGEIYGYTF.

V usage is TRBV30 and J usage is TRBJ1-5; D may be TRBD1 (5 bases). With 0 bases removed from V and 8 bases from J, the gap between germline ends came to 5 bases. Germline V gene sequence: CDR1 GTSNPN, CDR2 SVGIG (reference sequence). The CDR3 runs to 11 residues. CDR3 bases: TGTGCCTGGAGTGTAGGGGAGCCCCAGCATTTT. Translating it yields CAWSVGEPQHF.

This clone was picked up one time. The chain carries TRBV15 and TRBJ1-5; no firm D call. The CDR3 contains 16 residues. Trimming left V 1 base short and J 0 bases short, with 10 bases between. CDR1 and CDR2 (germline): LNHNV, YYDKDF (reference sequence). CDR3 nucleotides: TGTGCCACCAGCAGAGTGGGGAGAATTAGCAATCAGCCCCAGCATTTT. Translation gives CATSRVGRISNQPQHF.

The chain employs TRBV5-1 and TRBJ1-3, with 7 bases lining up with TRBD1. The germline V gene has CDR1 SGHRS and CDR2 YFSETQ. After removal of 4 bases from V and 8 bases from J, the junction contained 12 bases not matched to a gene. The CDR3 covers 15 residues. The CDR3 loop is CASSRDSPAGDTIYF. The CDR3 DNA is TGCGCCAGCAGCCGGGACAGCCCAGCCGGGGACACCATATATTTT.